This T cell receptor beta chain was captured in a study of cytomegalovirus exposure and HLA in healthy donors. This CDR3 region has 13 residues. Germline values: CDR1 MNHNS, CDR2 SASEGT. V shed 4 bases, J shed 3 bases, and the junction held 1 base outside the gene matches. PCR used 60 Vbeta primers and 13 Jbeta primers. Here immunoSEQ multiplex PCR was the method, and the copy in TCRdb shows in-frame clones only, minus some. The table includes more than 150,000 clones, about 84% detected once. Sequenced: PBMCs. The chain combines TRBV6-1 with TRBJ2-7; 9 nucleotides align to TRBD1. This receptor was identified in a man aged 45-65 years in good health and CMV-seronegative. The DNA of the CDR3 is TGTGCCAGCAGTGTGGACAGGGGCTACGAGCAGTACTTC. Translated: CASSVDRGYEQYF.